These T cell receptor beta chains were read from a single sample in a study of blood T cell repertoires in COVID-19. Assay: immunoSEQ multiplex PCR; the TCRdb copy retains only in-frame clones and omits some. The sample records about 310,000 clones, 85% to 90% being singletons. Source material: peripheral blood. The receptors were gathered from a middle-aged woman with COVID-19, enrolled during active disease. CDR3s include the opening cysteine and the closing phenylalanine or tryptophan. The order of the fields is V gene, J gene, clone size, D gene, CDR3 protein, CDR3 DNA. A D gene is named only where the DNA matches it firmly. Clone size is given for some rows only: seen once, a few or many times, or a class if the clone is expanded.

V: TRBV5-6; J: TRBJ2-2; size: -; D: TRBD1; CDR3: CASSPGGVSTGELFF; DNA: TGTGCCAGCAGCCCAGGGGGCGTTAGCACCGGGGAGCTGTTTTTT
V: TRBV28; J: TRBJ1-1; size: -; D: -; CDR3: CASSSKGRGGETEAFF; DNA: TGTGCCAGCAGTTCAAAAGGCAGGGGAGGGGAAACTGAAGCTTTCTTT
V: TRBV6-5; J: TRBJ1-2; size: -; D: TRBD1; CDR3: CASSLQGAKGYTF; DNA: TGTGCCAGCAGTCTACAGGGGGCGAAAGGCTACACCTTC
V: TRBV5-1; J: TRBJ1-1; size: -; D: -; CDR3: CASSDAGVNTEAFF; DNA: TGCGCCAGCAGCGACGCGGGGGTGAACACTGAAGCTTTCTTT
V: TRBV9; J: TRBJ2-7; size: -; D: -; CDR3: CASSVGEGLEQYF; DNA: TGTGCCAGCAGCGTAGGTGAGGGACTCGAGCAGTACTTC
V: TRBV9; J: TRBJ1-5; size: -; D: -; CDR3: CASSVGTPSSPQHF; DNA: TGTGCCAGCAGCGTAGGGACTCCATCCTCGCCCCAGCATTTT
V: TRBV18; J: TRBJ2-3; size: -; D: -; CDR3: CASSPMIRDTQYF; DNA: TGTGCCAGCTCACCAATGATTAGAGATACGCAGTATTTT
V: TRBV9; J: TRBJ1-2; size: -; D: -; CDR3: CASSVPGAGWDYGYTF; DNA: TGTGCCAGCAGCGTACCTGGGGCGGGGTGGGACTATGGCTACACCTTC
V: TRBV15; J: TRBJ2-3; size: -; D: -; CDR3: CATSRDTADTQYF; DNA: TGTGCCACCAGCAGAGATACTGCAGATACGCAGTATTTT
V: TRBV12-3/TRBV12-4; J: TRBJ1-1; size: -; D: -; CDR3: CASALTGNTEAFF; DNA: TGTGCCAGTGCCCTGACAGGGAACACTGAAGCTTTCTTT
V: TRBV19; J: TRBJ2-1; size: -; D: TRBD2; CDR3: CASSSQAGLSYNEQFF; DNA: TGTGCCAGTAGTTCACAAGCGGGACTCTCCTACAATGAGCAGTTCTTC
V: TRBV4-1; J: TRBJ1-2; size: -; D: -; CDR3: CASSQQGTYGYTF; DNA: TGCGCCAGCAGCCAACAGGGTACCTATGGCTACACCTTC
V: TRBV7-2; J: TRBJ2-7; size: -; D: TRBD1; CDR3: CASSRQGTGPYEQYF; DNA: TGTGCCAGCAGTCGACAGGGGACAGGGCCCTACGAGCAGTACTTC
V: TRBV27; J: TRBJ2-7; size: -; D: -; CDR3: CASSPRRGFYEQYF; DNA: TGTGCCAGCAGTCCCAGACGGGGATTCTACGAGCAGTACTTC
V: TRBV27; J: TRBJ1-6; size: few; D: TRBD1; CDR3: CASTGQGISPLHF; DNA: TGTGCCAGCACAGGACAGGGGATTTCACCCCTCCACTTT
V: TRBV9; J: TRBJ2-6; size: -; D: TRBD1; CDR3: CASSPHGDRGLAGANVLTF; DNA: TGTGCCAGCAGCCCACACGGGGACAGGGGGCTAGCTGGGGCCAACGTCCTGACTTTC
V: TRBV9; J: TRBJ1-1; size: once; D: -; CDR3: CASSVMAGMNTEAFF; DNA: TGTGCCAGCAGCGTAATGGCGGGTATGAACACTGAAGCTTTCTTT
V: TRBV7-3; J: TRBJ2-1; size: -; D: TRBD1; CDR3: CASSLVSDRGNEQFF; DNA: TGTGCCAGCAGCTTAGTTTCGGACAGGGGGAATGAGCAGTTCTTC
V: TRBV7-3; J: TRBJ1-1; size: -; D: -; CDR3: CASSPQGGRAFF; DNA: TGTGCCAGCAGCCCCCAGGGCGGGAGGGCTTTCTTT
V: TRBV27; J: TRBJ1-6; size: -; D: TRBD1; CDR3: CASSPIRDRNSPLHF; DNA: TGTGCCAGCAGTCCAATCCGGGACAGAAATTCACCCCTCCACTTT
V: TRBV12-3/TRBV12-4; J: TRBJ2-2; size: -; D: -; CDR3: CASSLLNTGELFF; DNA: TGTGCCAGCAGTTTACTGAACACCGGGGAGCTGTTTTTT
V: TRBV7-9; J: TRBJ1-1; size: -; D: TRBD1; CDR3: CASSFGDRGPDEAFF; DNA: TGTGCCAGCAGCTTTGGGGACAGGGGACCCGATGAAGCTTTCTTT
V: TRBV28; J: TRBJ1-5; size: -; D: -; CDR3: CASSLSDQPQHF; DNA: TGTGCCAGCAGTTTATCCGATCAGCCCCAGCATTTT
V: TRBV10-2; J: TRBJ2-2; size: once; D: TRBD1; CDR3: CASSPGQGYGGELFF; DNA: TGCGCCAGCAGTCCCGGACAGGGTTATGGCGGGGAGCTGTTTTTT
V: TRBV28; J: TRBJ2-5; size: -; D: TRBD1; CDR3: CASSPRDRGTQETQYF; DNA: TGTGCCAGCAGTCCTCGGGACAGGGGGACCCAAGAGACCCAGTACTTC
V: TRBV28; J: TRBJ1-1; size: many; D: TRBD1; CDR3: CASIWTGGLGTEAFF; DNA: TGTGCCAGCATTTGGACAGGGGGCCTGGGCACTGAAGCTTTCTTT
V: TRBV6-5; J: TRBJ2-3; size: -; D: -; CDR3: CASSFLAEGGSDTQYF; DNA: TGTGCCAGCAGTTTCCTCGCCGAGGGAGGTTCAGATACGCAGTATTTT
V: TRBV16; J: TRBJ2-3; size: -; D: -; CDR3: CASSQGWESTDTQYF; DNA: TGTGCCAGCAGCCAAGGTTGGGAGAGCACAGATACGCAGTATTTT
V: TRBV6-5; J: TRBJ1-6; size: -; D: TRBD1; CDR3: CASSYSNRGENSPLHF; DNA: TGTGCCAGCAGTTACTCGAACAGGGGTGAGAATTCACCCCTCCACTTT
V: TRBV27; J: TRBJ1-6; size: -; D: -; CDR3: CASSLSGYNSPLHF; DNA: TGTGCCAGCAGTTTAAGCGGGTATAATTCACCCCTCCACTTT